Sequencing of this T cell receptor (beta chain) was carried out in a study of cytomegalovirus exposure and HLA in healthy donors. Vbeta (60) and Jbeta (13) primers were used in the PCR. Generated by immunoSEQ multiplex PCR, the TCRdb table keeps only in-frame clones and is missing some. The sample yields fewer than 250,000 clones, 79% seen once. CDR3 length: 17 residues. V shed 4 bases, J shed 6 bases, and the junction held 11 bases outside the gene matches. Germline V gives CDR1 LNHDA, CDR2 SQIVND (reference sequence). Whole-study findings and limits: Investigators reported over 150 TCR beta chains as tied to cytomegalovirus.

This clone was found a few times. Its matching antigen is unknown. The sequence derives from a woman aged 45 to 65 in good health and CMV-seronegative. The chain joins TRBV19 to TRBJ2-4, with TRBD2 matching 11 bases. The specimen was PBMCs. CDR3 nucleotides: TGTGCCAGTAGTACGGGGTTTAGCGGGAGGGCCGGAAACATTCAGTACTTC. Translated: CASSTGFSGRAGNIQYF.